Presented here are 6 T cell receptor beta chains from one specimen sequenced in a study of T cells in Graves' hyperthyroidism and ophthalmopathy. From RNA transcripts, TCR beta CDR3 regions were amplified. First-round RT-PCR with HTBI primers amplified the TCR CDR3 region. TCRdb analysed the multiplex PCR reads with MiXCR anew, one entry per CDR3 protein. The sample lists hundreds of thousands of distinct CDR3 sequences, about 45% occurring once. The specimen was peripheral blood or thyroid tissue (not recorded which). The source of these receptors is an adult man with Graves' disease, either hyperthyroidism or ophthalmopathy (not recorded which).

The chain couples TRBV2 to TRBJ1-6, with a possible D match to TRBD1 (5 bases). Germline assignment: CDR1 SNHLY and CDR2 FYNNEI. With 6 bases removed from V and 7 bases from J, the gap between germline ends came to 25 bases. This CDR3 has 18 amino acids. The chain's CDR3 is CASSNRDEVFRLNSPLHF. CDR3 nucleotides: TGTGCCAGCAGCAACCGGGACGAGGTTTTTCGGCTGAATTCACCCCTCCACTTT.

This sequence joins TRBV2 and TRBJ1-4; D possibly corresponds to TRBD1 (5 bases). The germline CDR1 and CDR2 sequences are SNHLY and FYNNEI. The germline V and J ends were trimmed by 10 bases and 0 bases, with 9 bases remaining between them. The CDR3 covers 13 residues. CDR3 sequence: CATDSSTNEKLFF. In DNA form, the CDR3 reads TGTGCCACAGACAGCTCAACTAATGAAAAACTGTTTTTT.

The V and J genes are TRBV12-3 or TRBV12-4 and TRBJ2-2; 9 bases map to TRBD1. Trimming took 6 bases from V and 4 from J; bases not matched to a gene: 6. CDR3 length: 15 amino acids. The CDR3 bases are TGTGCCAGCAGCTCCCAGACAGGGGGCACCGGGGAGCTGTTTTTT. Its translation: CASSSQTGGTGELFF.

This clonotype was counted a few times. The chain is built from TRBV7-9 and TRBJ2-7; 11 nucleotides agree with TRBD1. The CDR3 contains 13 residues. Germline CDR1 reads SEHNR; CDR2 reads FQNEAQ (reference sequence). V gave up 5 bases and J gave up 8 bases; unmatched junction bases: 5. The CDR3 here is CASSIGQGAQQYF. The CDR3 DNA reads as TGTGCCAGCAGCATCGGACAGGGGGCGCAGCAGTACTTC.

This clonotype has only a few counts. The rearrangement uses TRBV25-1 and TRBJ1-1; 7 nucleotides agree with TRBD1. The CDR3 contains 15 residues. V was pared by 4 bases and J by 0 bases, with 5 bases of the junction left unmatched. Germline V gene data show CDR1 as MGHDK and CDR2 as SYGVNS. The CDR3, as DNA: TGTGCCAGCAGTGCTAGGGACAGACTGAACACTGAAGCTTTCTTT. Translation: CASSARDRLNTEAFF.

V usage is TRBV5-4 and J usage is TRBJ1-1, with 12 bases lining up with TRBD1. This CDR3 has 17 residues. Trimming cost V 3 bases and J 1 base; bases outside gene matches: 7. CDR1 SGHNT and CDR2 YYREEE come from the germline V gene (reference sequence). The CDR3 reads CASSWGDRGLENTEAFF. The CDR3 DNA is TGTGCCAGCAGCTGGGGGGACAGGGGGCTGGAGAACACTGAAGCTTTCTTT.